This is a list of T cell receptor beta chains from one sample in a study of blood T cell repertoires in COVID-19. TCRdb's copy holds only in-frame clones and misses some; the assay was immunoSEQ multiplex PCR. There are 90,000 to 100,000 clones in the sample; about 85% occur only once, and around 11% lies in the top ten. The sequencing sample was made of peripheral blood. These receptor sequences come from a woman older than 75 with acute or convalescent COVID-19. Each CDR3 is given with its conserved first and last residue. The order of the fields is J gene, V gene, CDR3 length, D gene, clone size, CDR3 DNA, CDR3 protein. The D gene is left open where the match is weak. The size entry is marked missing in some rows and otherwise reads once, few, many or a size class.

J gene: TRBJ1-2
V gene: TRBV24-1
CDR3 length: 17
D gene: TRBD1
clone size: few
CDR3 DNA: TGTGCCACCAGTGATCGCCGGGACAGGGCTCCTCGTGGAGGCTACACCTTC
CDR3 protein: CATSDRRDRAPRGGYTF

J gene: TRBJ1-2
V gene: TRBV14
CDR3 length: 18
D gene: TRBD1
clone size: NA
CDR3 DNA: TGTGCCAGCAGCCAAGAGGTGGGACAGGGAGATAACCGAGATGGCTACACCTTC
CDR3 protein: CASSQEVGQGDNRDGYTF

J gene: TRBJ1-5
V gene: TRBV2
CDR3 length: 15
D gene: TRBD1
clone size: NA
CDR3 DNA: TGTGCCAGCAGTCCGACAGGGTTTAACAATCAGCCCCAGCATTTT
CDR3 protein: CASSPTGFNNQPQHF

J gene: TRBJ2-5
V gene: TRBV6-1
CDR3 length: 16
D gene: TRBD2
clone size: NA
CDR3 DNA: TGTGCCAGCAGTGAATGGGGGACTAGGGGGATGGAGACCCAGTACTTC
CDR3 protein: CASSEWGTRGMETQYF

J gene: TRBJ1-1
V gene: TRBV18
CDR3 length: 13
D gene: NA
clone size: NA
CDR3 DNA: TGTGCCAGCTCACTCGACAGAGACACTGAAGCTTTCTTT
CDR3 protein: CASSLDRDTEAFF

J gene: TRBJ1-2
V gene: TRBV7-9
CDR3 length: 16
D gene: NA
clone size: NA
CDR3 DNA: TGTGCCAGCAGCCCACCCTCCAGCCGCGGAAACTATGGCTACACCTTC
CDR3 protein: CASSPPSSRGNYGYTF

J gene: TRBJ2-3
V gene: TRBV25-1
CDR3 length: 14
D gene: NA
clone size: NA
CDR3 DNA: TGTGCCAGCAGTGCAGGGAGGAGCACAGATACGCAGTATTTT
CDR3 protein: CASSAGRSTDTQYF

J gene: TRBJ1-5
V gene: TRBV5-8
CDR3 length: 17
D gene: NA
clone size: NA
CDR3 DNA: TGTGCCAGCAGCCCAGGACAACCGGAGCTCCTAAATCAGCCCCAGCATTTT
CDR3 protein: CASSPGQPELLNQPQHF

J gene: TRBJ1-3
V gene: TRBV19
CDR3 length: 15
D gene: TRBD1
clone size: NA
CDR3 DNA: TGTGCCAGTAGTACGGGACAGGGCACCGGAAACACCATATATTTT
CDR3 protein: CASSTGQGTGNTIYF

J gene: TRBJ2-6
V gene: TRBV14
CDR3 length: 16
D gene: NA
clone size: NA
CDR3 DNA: TGTGCCAGCTCGCGGAACATGGACTCTGGGGCCAACGTCCTGACTTTC
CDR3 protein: CASSRNMDSGANVLTF

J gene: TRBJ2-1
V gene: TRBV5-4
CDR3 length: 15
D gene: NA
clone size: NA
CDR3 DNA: TGTGCCAGCAGCCGATCTATGGACAGATACAATGAGCAGTTCTTC
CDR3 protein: CASSRSMDRYNEQFF

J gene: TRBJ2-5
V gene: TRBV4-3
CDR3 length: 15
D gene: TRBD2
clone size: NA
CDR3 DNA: TGCGCCAGCAGCCAACAGCGGGGGGTACAAGAGACCCAGTACTTC
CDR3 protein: CASSQQRGVQETQYF

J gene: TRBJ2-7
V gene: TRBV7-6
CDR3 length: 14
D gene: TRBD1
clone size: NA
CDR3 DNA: TGTGCCAGCAGCGGACAACAGGGGTATTACGAGCAGTACTTC
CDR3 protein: CASSGQQGYYEQYF

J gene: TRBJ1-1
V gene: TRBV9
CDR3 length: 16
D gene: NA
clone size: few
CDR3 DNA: TGTGCCAGCAGCCGACAGATAAGTAGGGAATTGGCTGAAGCTTTCTTT
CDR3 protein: CASSRQISRELAEAFF

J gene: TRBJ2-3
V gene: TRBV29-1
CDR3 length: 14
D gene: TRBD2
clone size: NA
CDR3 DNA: TGCAGCGTTGAAACTAGCGGGGGGGCAGATACGCAGTATTTT
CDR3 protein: CSVETSGGADTQYF

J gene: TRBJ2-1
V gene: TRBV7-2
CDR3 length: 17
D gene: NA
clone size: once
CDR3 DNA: TGTGCCAGCAGCTTAGGACACACGGGAGACTCCTACAATGAGCAGTTCTTC
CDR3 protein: CASSLGHTGDSYNEQFF

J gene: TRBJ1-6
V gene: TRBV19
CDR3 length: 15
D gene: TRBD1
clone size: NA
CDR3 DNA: TGTGCCAGTAGTGTAAGGAGGGGGCGCGGATCACCCCTCCACTTT
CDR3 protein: CASSVRRGRGSPLHF

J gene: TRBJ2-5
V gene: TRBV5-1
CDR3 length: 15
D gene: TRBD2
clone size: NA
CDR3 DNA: TGCGCCAGCAGCCCTGGACTAGCGGGGCCGGAGACCCAGTACTTC
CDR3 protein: CASSPGLAGPETQYF

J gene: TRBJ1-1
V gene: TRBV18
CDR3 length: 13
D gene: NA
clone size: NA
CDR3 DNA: TGTGCCAGCTCGCAGGGGATCGACACTGAAGCTTTCTTT
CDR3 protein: CASSQGIDTEAFF

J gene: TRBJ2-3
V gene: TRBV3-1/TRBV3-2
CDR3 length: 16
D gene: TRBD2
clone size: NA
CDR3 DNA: TGTGCCAGCAGCCAAGGACTAGCGCCCGGCACAGATACGCAGTATTTT
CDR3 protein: CASSQGLAPGTDTQYF

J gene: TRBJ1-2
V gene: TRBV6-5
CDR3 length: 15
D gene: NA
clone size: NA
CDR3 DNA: TGTGCCAGACCTCTTATTCCGGCGGAAGGAAATGGCTACACCTTC
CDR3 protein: CARPLIPAEGNGYTF

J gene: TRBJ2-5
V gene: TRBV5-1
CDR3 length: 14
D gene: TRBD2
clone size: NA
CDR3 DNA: TGCGCCAGCAGCTTAGGTGTTAGCGGGGGGCCGTCATACTTC
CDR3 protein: CASSLGVSGGPSYF

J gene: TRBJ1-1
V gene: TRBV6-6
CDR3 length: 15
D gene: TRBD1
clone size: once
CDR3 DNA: TGTGCCAGCGGGCTGCAGGGGGTTAGAAACACTGAAGCTTTCTTT
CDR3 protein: CASGLQGVRNTEAFF

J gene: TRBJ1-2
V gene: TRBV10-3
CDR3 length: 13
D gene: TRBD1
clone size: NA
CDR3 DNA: TGTGCCATCAGTGGGCAGGGGGCTGGGGGCTACACCTTC
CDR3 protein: CAISGQGAGGYTF

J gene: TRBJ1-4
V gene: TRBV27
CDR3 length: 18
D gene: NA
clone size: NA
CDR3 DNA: TGTGCCAGCAGTTTCCGGTATAAGGGGGGGTTGGTTACTGAAAAACTGTTTTTT
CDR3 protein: CASSFRYKGGLVTEKLFF

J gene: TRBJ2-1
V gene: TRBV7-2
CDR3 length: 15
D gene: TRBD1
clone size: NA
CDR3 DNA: TGTGCCAGCAGCAATGACAGGGCAGAATACAATGAGCAGTTCTTC
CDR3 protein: CASSNDRAEYNEQFF

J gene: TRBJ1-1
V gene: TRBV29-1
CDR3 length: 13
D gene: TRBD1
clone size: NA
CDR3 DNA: TGCAGCGTTGACCAGGGGGCGAACACTGAAGCTTTCTTT
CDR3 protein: CSVDQGANTEAFF

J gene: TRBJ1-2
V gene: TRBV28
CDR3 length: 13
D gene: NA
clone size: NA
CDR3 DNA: TGTGCCAGCAGCCCGACAAAAAACTATGGCTACACCTTC
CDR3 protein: CASSPTKNYGYTF

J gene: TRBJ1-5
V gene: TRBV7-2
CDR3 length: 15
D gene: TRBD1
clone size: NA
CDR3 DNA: TGTGCCAGCAGCAAAGGGACAGGGAGAGGACAGCCCCAGCATTTT
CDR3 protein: CASSKGTGRGQPQHF

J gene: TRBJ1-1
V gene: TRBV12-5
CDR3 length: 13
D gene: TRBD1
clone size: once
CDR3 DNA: TGTGCTAGTGCATACAGGGGATCCACTGAAGCTTTCTTT
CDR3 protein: CASAYRGSTEAFF

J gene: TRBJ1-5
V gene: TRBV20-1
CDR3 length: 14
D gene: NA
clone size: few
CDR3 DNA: TGCAGTGCTAGTGAACTGAGTAGCAATCAGCCCCAGCATTTT
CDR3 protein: CSASELSSNQPQHF

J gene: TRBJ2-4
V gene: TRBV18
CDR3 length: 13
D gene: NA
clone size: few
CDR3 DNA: TGTGCCAGCTCACCCGGCCCGGGGAACATTCAGTACTTC
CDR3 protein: CASSPGPGNIQYF